These 3 T cell receptor beta chains were sequenced from one sample in a study of early T cells in non-severe SARS-CoV-2 infection. From the 5' RACE reads, TCRdb called clonotypes with MiXCR, one entry per CDR3 protein. The sample lists roughly 83,000 distinct CDR3 sequences, about 10% occurring once. The specimen comprised whole blood, sampled at baseline. These receptors were taken from an adult who was a healthcare worker with PCR-confirmed SARS-CoV-2 infection or an uninfected control (not recorded which).

The V call is TRBV7-2, the J call TRBJ2-1; TRBD2 aligns across 10 bases. This CDR3 has 15 residues. Germline V gives CDR1 SGHTA, CDR2 FQGNSA. Trimming at V came to 2 bases and at J to 9 bases, leaving 7 bases not matched to a gene. CDR3: CASSLSTSGTVEQFF. Here the CDR3 DNA reads TGTGCCAGCAGCTTAAGTACTAGCGGGACCGTTGAGCAGTTCTTC.

There are many counts of this clonotype. This chain connects TRBV14 to TRBJ1-2, with D perhaps matching TRBD1 (5 bases). Looked up from germline, CDR1 is SGHDN and CDR2 is FVKESK. Trimming pared 3 bases from V and 8 bases from J, leaving 13 bases between. The CDR3 extends over 13 amino acids. The DNA of the CDR3 is TGTGCCAGCAGCCAGGGGCGTCGTGGGGGCTACACCTTC. Its translation is CASSQGRRGGYTF.

This clonotype turned up a few times. The chain carries TRBV18 and TRBJ2-1; D is ambiguous. The ends were cut back, 4 bases at V and 0 bases at J, with 13 bases in the middle. The CDR3 is made up of 16 amino acids. In germline, CDR1 is KGHSH, CDR2 LQKENI. DNA for the CDR3: TGTGCCAGCTCACTGAAAACTGTAAGCTCCTACAATGAGCAGTTCTTC. It translates to CASSLKTVSSYNEQFF.